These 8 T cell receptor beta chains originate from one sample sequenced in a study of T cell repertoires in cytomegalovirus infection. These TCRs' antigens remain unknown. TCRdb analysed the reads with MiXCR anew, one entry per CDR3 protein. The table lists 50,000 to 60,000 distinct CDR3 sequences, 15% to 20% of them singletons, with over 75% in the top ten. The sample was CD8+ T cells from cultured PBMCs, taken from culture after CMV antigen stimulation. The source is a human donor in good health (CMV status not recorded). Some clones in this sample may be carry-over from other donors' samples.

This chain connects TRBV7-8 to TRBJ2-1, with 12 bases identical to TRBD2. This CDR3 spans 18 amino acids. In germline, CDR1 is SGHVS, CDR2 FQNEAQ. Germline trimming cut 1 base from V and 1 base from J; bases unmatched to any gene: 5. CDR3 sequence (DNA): TGTGCCAGCAGCTTAGTGCTAGCGGGGGGGTTATCCTACAATGAGCAGTTCTTC. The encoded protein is CASSLVLAGGLSYNEQFF.

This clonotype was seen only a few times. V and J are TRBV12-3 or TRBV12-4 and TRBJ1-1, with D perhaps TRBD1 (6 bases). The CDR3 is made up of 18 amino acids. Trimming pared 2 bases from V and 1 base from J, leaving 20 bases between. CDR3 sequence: CASSLIVGGPARNTEAFF. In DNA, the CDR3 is TGTGCCAGCAGTTTAATTGTGGGGGGCCCGGCCCGGAACACTGAAGCTTTCTTT.

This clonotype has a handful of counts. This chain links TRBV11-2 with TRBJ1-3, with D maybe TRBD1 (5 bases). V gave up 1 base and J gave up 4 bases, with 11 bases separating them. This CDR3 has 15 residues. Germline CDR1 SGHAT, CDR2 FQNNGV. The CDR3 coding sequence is TGTGCCAGCAGCTTAGGCAGGGCAAACGGAAACACCATATATTTT. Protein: CASSLGRANGNTIYF.

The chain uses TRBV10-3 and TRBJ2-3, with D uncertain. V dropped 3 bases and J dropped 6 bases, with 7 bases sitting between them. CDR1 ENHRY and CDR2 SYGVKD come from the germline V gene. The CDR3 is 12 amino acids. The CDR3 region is CAISEVADTQYF. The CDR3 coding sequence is TGTGCCATCAGTGAAGTGGCGGATACGCAGTATTTT.

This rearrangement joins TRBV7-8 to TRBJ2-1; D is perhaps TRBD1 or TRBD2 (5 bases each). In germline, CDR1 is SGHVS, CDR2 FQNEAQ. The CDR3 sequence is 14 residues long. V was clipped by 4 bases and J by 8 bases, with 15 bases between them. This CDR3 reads CASSWGSTDDEQFF. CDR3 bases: TGTGCCAGCAGCTGGGGGTCGACAGACGATGAGCAGTTCTTC.

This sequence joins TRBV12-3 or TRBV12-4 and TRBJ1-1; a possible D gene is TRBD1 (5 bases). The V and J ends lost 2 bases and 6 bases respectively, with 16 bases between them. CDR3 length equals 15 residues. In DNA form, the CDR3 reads TGTGCCAGCAGTTTACTCGGGCCAGGGTTCCCTGAAGCTTTCTTT. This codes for CASSLLGPGFPEAFF.

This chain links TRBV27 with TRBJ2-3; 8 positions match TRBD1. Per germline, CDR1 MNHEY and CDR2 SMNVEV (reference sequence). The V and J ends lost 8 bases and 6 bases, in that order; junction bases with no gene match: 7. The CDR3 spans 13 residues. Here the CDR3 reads CASLTGAGDTQYF. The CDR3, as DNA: TGTGCCAGCTTGACAGGGGCGGGGGATACGCAGTATTTT.

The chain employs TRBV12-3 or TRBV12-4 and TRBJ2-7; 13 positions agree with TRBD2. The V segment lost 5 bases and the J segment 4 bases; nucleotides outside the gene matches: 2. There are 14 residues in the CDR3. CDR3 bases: TGTGCCAGCAGTCCGGGACTAGCGGGGTACGAGCAGTACTTC. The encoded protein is CASSPGLAGYEQYF.